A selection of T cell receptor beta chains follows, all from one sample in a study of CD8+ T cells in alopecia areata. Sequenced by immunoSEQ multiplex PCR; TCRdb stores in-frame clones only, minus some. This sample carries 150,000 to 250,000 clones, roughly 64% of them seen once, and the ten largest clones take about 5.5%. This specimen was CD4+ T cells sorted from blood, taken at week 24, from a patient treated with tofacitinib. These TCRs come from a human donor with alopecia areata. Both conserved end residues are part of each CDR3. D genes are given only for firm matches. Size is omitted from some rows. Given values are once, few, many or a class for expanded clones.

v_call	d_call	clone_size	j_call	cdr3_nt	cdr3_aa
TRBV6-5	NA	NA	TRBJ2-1	TGTGCCAGCAGTTACTTCGCGGACGCCTACAATGAGCAGTTCTTC	CASSYFADAYNEQFF
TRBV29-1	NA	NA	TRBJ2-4	TGCAGCGGCAGATTGGCGGAGGACATTCAGTACTTC	CSGRLAEDIQYF
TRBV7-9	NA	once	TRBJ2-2	TGTGCCAGCACCCCCCCAACCGGGGAGCTGTTTTTT	CASTPPTGELFF
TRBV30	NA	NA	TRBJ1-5	TGTGCCTGGGGGGCTCGCGGTGGCAATCAGCCCCAGCATTTT	CAWGARGGNQPQHF
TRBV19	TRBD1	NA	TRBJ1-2	TGTGCCAGTAGTATTCCCGCGACAGGGTCTAACTATGGCTACACCTTC	CASSIPATGSNYGYTF
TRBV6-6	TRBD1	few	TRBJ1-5	TGTGCCAGCAGTTCACAGGGGTCGCGTCAGCCCCAGCATTTT	CASSSQGSRQPQHF
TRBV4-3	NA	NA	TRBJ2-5	TGCGCCAGCAGCCAAGACGGCCAGGGGGAGACCCAGTACTTC	CASSQDGQGETQYF
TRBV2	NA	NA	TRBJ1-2	TGTGCCATCCGCCCGGGGGAGGGGCTGGGCTACACCTTC	CAIRPGEGLGYTF
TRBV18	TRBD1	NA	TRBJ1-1	TGTGCCAGCTCACCAGCCCCGACAGGGCATGGGGGCACTGAAGCTTTCTTT	CASSPAPTGHGGTEAFF
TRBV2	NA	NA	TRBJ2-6	TGTGCCAGCCGCGGGTACGGGGCCAACGTCCTGACTTTC	CASRGYGANVLTF
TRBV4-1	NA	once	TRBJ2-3	TGCGCCAGCAGCCTTAATCGGTGGCGGGATATTAGCACAGATACGCAGTATTTT	CASSLNRWRDISTDTQYF
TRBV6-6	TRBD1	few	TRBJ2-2	TGTGCCAGCAGGACAGGGGGGATAGGCGGGGAGCTGTTTTTT	CASRTGGIGGELFF
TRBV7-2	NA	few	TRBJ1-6	TGTGCCAGCAGCTTACAGGGCGTATTTAATTCACCCCTCCACTTT	CASSLQGVFNSPLHF
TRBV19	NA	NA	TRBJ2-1	TGTGCCAGTAGTCTCCCTGAGGGGGGGCTTTCGGATGAGCAGTTCTTC	CASSLPEGGLSDEQFF
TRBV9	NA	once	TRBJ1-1	TGTGCCAGCAGCGTAGGGGATCAGTCTCGCGGGGCTTTCTTT	CASSVGDQSRGAFF
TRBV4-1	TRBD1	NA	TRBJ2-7	TGCGCCAGCAGCCATGGACAGGCCGCCTTCTACGAGCAGTACTTC	CASSHGQAAFYEQYF
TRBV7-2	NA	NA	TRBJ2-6	TGTGCCAGCAGCCAAACGGTCTCTGGGGCCAACGTCCTGACTTTC	CASSQTVSGANVLTF
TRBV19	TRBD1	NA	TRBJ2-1	TGTGCCAGTAGTATTTATGGACAGGGGGCGGATGAGCAGTTCTTC	CASSIYGQGADEQFF
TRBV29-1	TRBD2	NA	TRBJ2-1	TGCAGCGTTCGTGCCAGCGGGATAGAGAATGAGCAGTTCTTC	CSVRASGIENEQFF
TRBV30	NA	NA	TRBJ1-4	TGTGCCTGGAGTGTATCTGGAGATGAAAAACTGTTTTTT	CAWSVSGDEKLFF
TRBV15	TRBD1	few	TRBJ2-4	TGTGCCACCAGCAGGGAAAGACAGGGAAACATTCAGTACTTC	CATSRERQGNIQYF
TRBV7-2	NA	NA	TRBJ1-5	TGTGCCAGCAGCTTAGACTACGGGAGCAATCAGCCCCAGCATTTT	CASSLDYGSNQPQHF
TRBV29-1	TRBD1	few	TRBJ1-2	TGCAGCGTTGGAGGACAGGGCCTTGGCTACACCTTC	CSVGGQGLGYTF
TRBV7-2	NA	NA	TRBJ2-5	TGTGCCAGCAGCTTAGAGTTTGAGAGGGGTGAGACCCAGTACTTC	CASSLEFERGETQYF
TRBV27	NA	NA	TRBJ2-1	TGTGCCAGCAGTTTACCCGGTACAGGGCTGGGCAATGAGCAGTTCTTC	CASSLPGTGLGNEQFF
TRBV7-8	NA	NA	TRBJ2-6	TGTGCCAGCAGCCCAACCAGGGAATCTGGGGCCAACGTCCTGACTTTC	CASSPTRESGANVLTF
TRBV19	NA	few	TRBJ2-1	TGTGCCAGTAGTATAGGGGCTATCTATCCCGGCAATGAGCAGTTCTTC	CASSIGAIYPGNEQFF
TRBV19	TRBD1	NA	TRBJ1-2	TGTGCCAGTAGCCTTACCGGGACAGCACACTACACCTTC	CASSLTGTAHYTF
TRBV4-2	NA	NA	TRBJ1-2	TGTGCCAGCAGCCAAGAATTGTTTGCAGGGGCGAATGGCTACACCTTC	CASSQELFAGANGYTF
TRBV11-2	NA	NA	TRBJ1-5	TGTGCCAGCAGCTTAGGGCAGCATAGCAATCAGCCCCAGCATTTT	CASSLGQHSNQPQHF
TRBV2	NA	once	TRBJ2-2	TGTGCCAATTCGGAAGGGGGGGCCGGGGAGCTGTTTTTT	CANSEGGAGELFF
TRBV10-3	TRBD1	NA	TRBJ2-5	TGTGCCATCGGGACAGCCCAAGAGACCCAGTACTTC	CAIGTAQETQYF